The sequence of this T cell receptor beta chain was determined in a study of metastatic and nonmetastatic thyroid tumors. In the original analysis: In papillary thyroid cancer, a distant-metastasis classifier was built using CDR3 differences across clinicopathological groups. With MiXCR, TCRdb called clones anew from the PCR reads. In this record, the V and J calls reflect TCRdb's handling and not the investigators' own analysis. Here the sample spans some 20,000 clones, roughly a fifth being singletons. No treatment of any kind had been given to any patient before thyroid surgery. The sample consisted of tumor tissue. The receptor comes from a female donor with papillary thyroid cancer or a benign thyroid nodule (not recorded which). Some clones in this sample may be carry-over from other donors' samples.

CDR3 coding DNA: TGTGCCACCAGCATATACGGGGGGAGAGCTGGTGAGCAGTTCTTC. Its protein is CATSIYGGRAGEQFF. The chain uses TRBV15 and TRBJ2-1, with 7 bases matching TRBD2. The germline V gene has CDR1 LNHNV and CDR2 YYDKDF (reference sequence). V dropped 4 bases and J dropped 9; count of bases not matched to a gene: 12. The CDR3 is 15 residues long. Variable domain in full (rest from reference TRBV15 and TRBJ2-1): DAMVIQNPRYQVTQFGKPVTLSCSQTLNHNVMYWYQQKSSQAPKLLFHYYDKDFNNEADTPDNFQSRRPNTSFCFLDIRSPGLGDTAMYLCATSIYGGRAGEQFFGPGTRLTVL.